One and the same sample provided the 24 T cell receptor beta chains below, sequenced in a study of blood T cell repertoires in COVID-19. The data were produced by immunoSEQ multiplex PCR, yet TCRdb's version contains in-frame clones alone and is incomplete. Of around 270,000 clones listed, about 87% were seen once; the top ten hold roughly 4.9%. Sequences were obtained from peripheral blood. Every receptor here comes from a woman aged 60-75 years with COVID-19, enrolled during active disease.

This clone has a single count. The chain employs TRBV7-9 and TRBJ2-1; D remains ambiguous. The V gene's germline CDR1 is SEHNR and CDR2 FQNEAQ (reference sequence). Deletions cut 6 bases from V and 5 bases from J, with 14 bases between. The CDR3 extends over 14 amino acids. DNA of the CDR3: TGTGCCAGCAGGTATGACAACCTCAACAATGAGCAGTTCTTC. Its translation is CASRYDNLNNEQFF. Filled out from reference TRBV7-9 and TRBJ2-1, the complete variable domain reads DTGVSQNPRHKITKRGQNVTFRCDPISEHNRLYWYRQTLGQGPEFLTYFQNEAQLEKSRLLSDRFSAERPKGSFSTLEIQRTEQGDSAMYLCASRYDNLNNEQFFGPGTRLTVL.

The V call is TRBV20-1, the J call TRBJ1-2; tentative D call: TRBD1 (5 bases). Germline CDR1 DFQATT, CDR2 SNEGSKA (reference sequence). CDR3 size: 14 residues. Trimming shortened V by 3 bases and J by 2 bases, and 13 bases separated the two germline ends. The DNA of the CDR3 is TGCAGTGCTAGTCCGGGGGAAACAAACTATGGCTACACCTTC. Translated: CSASPGETNYGYTF.

This clone appeared a few times. The chain couples TRBV19 to TRBJ2-3; a weak D match, TRBD1 (5 bases). Trimming stripped 2 bases from V and 2 bases from J, with 11 bases between. The germline V gene has CDR1 LNHDA and CDR2 SQIVND (reference sequence). The CDR3 loop spans 15 amino acids. The CDR3 region is CASSIKGINTDTQYF. CDR3 nucleotides: TGTGCCAGTAGTATAAAGGGGATAAACACAGATACGCAGTATTTT.

CDR3 bases: TGTGCCAGCAATCGAGACAGTTCTAACTATGGCTACACCTTC. This sequence encodes CASNRDSSNYGYTF. The chain is built from TRBV28 and TRBJ1-2, with D possibly being TRBD1 (5 bases). The germline V gene has CDR1 MDHEN and CDR2 SYDVKM. Trimming shortened V by 7 bases and J by 0 bases, and 12 bases separated the two germline ends. This CDR3 is 14 amino acids long.

The chain recombines TRBV3-1 (or the pseudogene TRBV3-2) with TRBJ2-3, with TRBD2 matching 7 bases. The CDR3 length is 16 residues. The J segment lost 0 bases and the V segment lost 4 bases, leaving 7 bases of the junction unmatched. Germline CDR1 and CDR2: LGHDT and YNNKEL (reference sequence). The chain's CDR3 is CASSPFSGGSTDTQYF. CDR3 in DNA: TGTGCCAGCAGCCCTTTTTCGGGAGGTAGCACAGATACGCAGTATTTT.

The chain uses TRBV29-1 and TRBJ2-1; D is uncertain. Trimming stripped 7 bases from V and 9 bases from J, with 7 bases between. The germline V gene encodes CDR1 SQVTM and CDR2 ANQGSEA. This CDR3 contains 9 residues. CDR3 in amino acids: CSDRSEQFF. DNA for the CDR3: TGCAGCGATAGGAGTGAGCAGTTCTTC.

The chain joins TRBV6-6 to TRBJ1-2; 9 bases fit TRBD1. The germline gives CDR1 MNHNY, CDR2 SVGAGI (reference sequence). This CDR3 spans 15 amino acids. V trimming: 5 bases; J trimming: 7 bases; junction bases outside the gene matches: 11. CDR3 sequence (DNA): TGTGCCAGCAGTGGAAGGGACAGGGCTACGGTTGGCTACACCTTC. Residues: CASSGRDRATVGYTF.

The CDR3 DNA reads as TGCGCCAGCAGCTCGTCTCCAACAGCCTATGGCTACACCTTC. Amino acids: CASSSSPTAYGYTF. The chain combines TRBV5-1 with TRBJ1-2; no clear D. Trimming removed 3 bases from V and 4 bases from J, with 13 bases in between. This CDR3 spans 14 amino acids. Looked up from germline, CDR1 is SGHRS and CDR2 is YFSETQ.

This chain joins TRBV5-1 and TRBJ1-3; no clear D gene. The CDR3 loop spans 14 amino acids. V lost 5 bases, J lost 0 bases, and 9 bases lay in between. CDR1 is SGHRS, CDR2 YFSETQ, per germline. The CDR3 DNA reads as TGCGCCAGCAGGCCAATAGACTCTGGAAACACCATATATTTT. Encoded protein: CASRPIDSGNTIYF.

V is TRBV27 and J is TRBJ2-7; tentative D call: TRBD2 (5 bases). Germline CDR1 reads MNHEY; CDR2 reads SMNVEV (reference sequence). This CDR3 is 14 amino acids long. CDR3 nucleotide sequence: TGTGCTAGCGCGGCGGGCCCTATAGCTTACGAGCAGTACTTC. Encoded protein: CASAAGPIAYEQYF.

This rearrangement joins TRBV7-2 to TRBJ1-1; D is undetermined. CDR3 length equals 15 residues. Germline V gene lookup returns CDR1 SGHTA and CDR2 FQGNSA. The V end lost 5 bases, the J end lost 1 base, and 14 bases lay between the germline ends. CDR3 DNA: TGTGCCAGCAGCCCCGACGTAGGCGGGAACACTGAAGCTTTCTTT. Translation gives CASSPDVGGNTEAFF.

V is TRBV2 and J is TRBJ2-1; 9 positions agree with TRBD2. CDR3 length equals 17 residues. Germline CDR1 is SNHLY and CDR2 is FYNNEI. The V gene end was trimmed by 6 bases and the J gene end by 6 bases; junction bases not matched to a gene: 15. The CDR3 reads CASSERALAGPINEQFF. CDR3 sequence (DNA): TGTGCCAGCAGCGAGAGGGCGCTAGCGGGACCAATCAATGAGCAGTTCTTC. Full variable domain (rest looked up from reference TRBV2 and TRBJ2-1): EPEVTQTPSHQVTQMGQEVILRCVPISNHLYFYWYRQILGQKVEFLVSFYNNEISEKSEIFDDQFSVERPDGSNFTLKIRSTKLEDSAMYFCASSERALAGPINEQFFGPGTRLTVL.

V is TRBV19 and J is TRBJ1-6; the match to TRBD1 covers 8 bases. The CDR3 has 16 residues. CDR1 LNHDA and CDR2 SQIVND come from the germline V gene (reference sequence). V shed 3 bases and J 8 bases; nucleotides not matched to a gene: 9. DNA for the CDR3: TGTGCCAGTAGTATCTACACCGGGACAGGACATTCACCCCTCCACTTT. Amino acid sequence: CASSIYTGTGHSPLHF.

This clone was counted between two and nine times. CDR3 residues: CSASLTVTYGYTF. The CDR3 bases are TGCAGTGCTAGTTTGACAGTCACCTATGGCTACACCTTC. The chain couples TRBV20-1 to TRBJ1-2; D may be TRBD1 (5 bases). CDR1 and CDR2 from the germline V gene are DFQATT and SNEGSKA (reference sequence). This CDR3 is 13 amino acids long. The V gene lost 3 bases and the J gene lost 4 bases, with 12 bases spanning the gap.

The J gene is TRBJ1-5, the V gene TRBV15, with D perhaps TRBD1 (5 bases). The germline V gene encodes CDR1 LNHNV and CDR2 YYDKDF (reference sequence). Trimming left V 1 base short and J 5 bases short, with 15 bases between. The CDR3 contains 16 residues. The CDR3 DNA is TGTGCCACCAGCAGAGTAGGCAGGGCCAGGGATCAGCCCCAGCATTTT. Encoded protein: CATSRVGRARDQPQHF.

The CDR3 protein is CASSLPKGTAYEQYF. As DNA, the CDR3 is TGTGCCAGCAGTTTACCCAAAGGGACAGCCTACGAGCAGTACTTC. The V call is TRBV28, the J call TRBJ2-7; 7 bases map to TRBD1. V dropped 2 bases and J dropped 2; count of bases not matched to a gene: 6. The germline V gene encodes CDR1 MDHEN and CDR2 SYDVKM. The length of the CDR3 is 15 residues.

The CDR3 spells CASNSLKMEGTSGANVLTF. The CDR3, as DNA: TGTGCCAGCAATTCTCTTAAAATGGAGGGGACGTCCGGGGCCAACGTCCTGACTTTC. This chain links TRBV7-9 with TRBJ2-6, with a tentative D call TRBD2 (6 bases). There are 19 residues in the CDR3. Per the germline V gene, CDR1 is SEHNR and CDR2 is FQNEAQ (reference sequence). V was clipped by 7 bases and J by 4 bases, with 26 bases between them.

This sequence joins TRBV30 and TRBJ2-1; the match to TRBD2 covers 9 bases. V was clipped by 8 bases and J by 7 bases; unmatched bases: 9. The CDR3 length is 13 residues. CDR1 and CDR2 from the germline V gene are GTSNPN and SVGIG (reference sequence). Written as DNA, the CDR3 is TGTGCCAGAGGACTAGCGCTTGGGAATGAGCAGTTCTTC. Its protein is CARGLALGNEQFF.

This clone came up once. The genes are TRBV19 and TRBJ2-3; TRBD1 matches at 10 bases. The CDR3 covers 14 residues. V lost 4 bases to trimming and J lost 9 bases; unmatched junction nucleotides: 7. Per the germline V gene, CDR1 is LNHDA and CDR2 is SQIVND (reference sequence). The CDR3, as DNA: TGTGCCAGTAGTACTGGGACAGGGGTATTGACGCAGTATTTT. As protein: CASSTGTGVLTQYF.

This clone was seen just once. The chain is built from TRBV5-1 and TRBJ2-7; 12 nucleotides match TRBD1. Trimming took 4 bases from V and 2 from J; bases not matched to a gene: 7. This CDR3 has 16 amino acids. Germline V gives CDR1 SGHRS, CDR2 YFSETQ. The CDR3 sequence: CASSTRRDRGPYEQYF. The CDR3 nucleotides read TGCGCCAGCAGCACTCGCCGGGACAGGGGGCCCTACGAGCAGTACTTC.

CDR3 sequence reads: CATSSGYQETQYF. CDR3 in DNA: TGTGCCACCAGCTCCGGGTACCAAGAGACCCAGTACTTC. The chain employs TRBV15 and TRBJ2-5; D gene ambiguous. The CDR3 spans 13 residues. Germline V CDR1 and CDR2: LNHNV, YYDKDF (reference sequence). The germline V and J ends were trimmed by 5 bases and 0 bases, with 7 bases remaining between them.

V and J are TRBV6-5 and TRBJ1-4; 7 positions agree with TRBD1. Germline CDR1 reads MNHEY; CDR2 reads SVGAGI. The ends lost 6 bases at V and 8 bases at J; junction bases unmatched: 9. This CDR3 is 14 amino acids long. The CDR3 reads CASSARQGDEKLFF. CDR3 in DNA: TGTGCCAGCAGCGCCCGACAGGGTGACGAAAAACTGTTTTTT.

This sequence joins TRBV7-8 and TRBJ2-7; 8 bases fit TRBD2. Germline V CDR1 and CDR2: SGHVS, FQNEAQ. CDR3 length equals 14 residues. Unmatched junction bases numbered 8, after V lost 5 bases and J lost 5 bases. In DNA form, the CDR3 reads TGTGCCAGCAGCGTGCGGACTAGCTCGCACGAGCAGTACTTC. This sequence encodes CASSVRTSSHEQYF. The whole variable domain, remainder taken from reference TRBV7-8 and TRBJ2-7, is GAGVSQSPRYKVAKRGQDVALRCDPISGHVSLFWYQQALGQGPEFLTYFQNEAQLDKSGLPSDRFFAERPEGSVSTLKIQRTQQEDSAVYLCASSVRTSSHEQYFGPGTRLTVT.

This sequence joins TRBV6-1 and TRBJ1-5, with D tentatively TRBD1 (5 bases). V lost 2 bases and J lost 6, with 14 bases in between. CDR3 length: 15 residues. Germline V CDR1 and CDR2: MNHNS, SASEGT. CDR3 loop: CASSEMGYGGQPQHF. CDR3 DNA sequence: TGTGCCAGCAGTGAAATGGGTTACGGGGGTCAGCCCCAGCATTTT.